The 9 T cell receptor beta chains below all came from one sample that was sequenced in a study of cytomegalovirus exposure and HLA in healthy donors. Primers: 60 Vbeta forward and 13 Jbeta reverse. Libraries were prepared by immunoSEQ multiplex PCR; TCRdb keeps only in-frame clonotypes and omits some of them. The profile shows about 200,000 clones, more than 75% of them singletons. Material for sequencing was PBMCs. Every receptor here comes from a male donor in good health and CMV-seropositive.

This sequence joins TRBV7-3 and TRBJ1-2, with TRBD1 matching 7 bases. This CDR3 has 13 residues. From germline, CDR1 is SGHTA and CDR2 FQGTGA. V shed 3 bases, J shed 4 bases, and the junction held 2 bases outside the gene matches. The CDR3 spells CASSFGTAYGYTF. DNA of the CDR3: TGTGCCAGCAGCTTTGGGACAGCCTATGGCTACACCTTC.

This chain joins TRBV28 and TRBJ2-2; D is unclear. Per the germline V gene, CDR1 is MDHEN and CDR2 is SYDVKM. The CDR3 contains 12 residues. Trimming shortened V by 6 bases and J by 2 bases, and 4 bases separated the two germline ends. CDR3 sequence: CASSLNTGELFF. The CDR3, as DNA: TGTGCCAGCAGCCTTAACACCGGGGAGCTGTTTTTT.

The chain couples TRBV7-3 to TRBJ1-5; maybe TRBD1 (5 bases). Germline-derived CDR1 and CDR2 are SGHTA and FQGTGA. Trimming took off 0 bases at V and 4 bases at J, with 10 bases between the two ends. The CDR3 loop spans 15 amino acids. This CDR3 reads CASSLTGAVNQPQHF. DNA for the CDR3: TGTGCCAGCAGCTTAACAGGGGCCGTAAATCAGCCCCAGCATTTT.

This sequence joins TRBV28 and TRBJ1-1; D is unclear. This CDR3 comprises 14 residues. Germline V gene data show CDR1 as MDHEN and CDR2 as SYDVKM. The V end was cut by 7 bases, the J end by 8 bases, with 20 bases between. The CDR3 loop is CASKGRGTVTEAFF. CDR3 nucleotide sequence: TGTGCCAGCAAGGGTCGGGGTACGGTGACGGAAGCTTTCTTT.

The V and J genes are TRBV7-2 and TRBJ2-2; D might be TRBD2 (7 bases). This CDR3 is built from 15 residues. Between the trimmed V and J ends, which lost 4 bases and 7 bases, there was a span of 16 bases. Per germline, CDR1 SGHTA and CDR2 FQGNSA. The CDR3 coding sequence is TGTGCCAGCAGCTGGGGGGGGGCCTCCGTCGGGGAGCTGTTTTTT. Translating gives CASSWGGASVGELFF.

This clone was counted a single time. The J gene is TRBJ2-1, the V gene TRBV4-3; TRBD2 aligns across 10 bases. The V gene end was trimmed by 1 base and the J gene end by 8 bases; junction bases not matched to a gene: 11. In germline, CDR1 is LGHNA, CDR2 YSLEER. The CDR3 runs 17 residues. CDR3 protein: CASSQGGPASGSDEQFF. In DNA, the CDR3 is TGCGCCAGCAGCCAAGGTGGTCCTGCTAGCGGGAGTGATGAGCAGTTCTTC.

V is TRBV18 and J is TRBJ2-5; TRBD2 aligns across 15 bases. V was clipped by 5 bases and J by 3 bases; unmatched bases: 4. This CDR3 contains 16 residues. Germline values: CDR1 KGHSH, CDR2 LQKENI. The CDR3 nucleotides read TGTGCCAGCTCATCCGGACTAGCGGGAGGGGAAGAGACCCAGTACTTC. Protein: CASSSGLAGGEETQYF.

The rearrangement links TRBV5-1 to TRBJ2-2; D may be TRBD2 (5 bases). This CDR3 has 15 residues. V gave up 2 bases and J gave up 0 bases, with 8 bases separating them. Per germline, CDR1 SGHRS and CDR2 YFSETQ. The CDR3 DNA follows: TGCGCCAGCAGCTTCCGGGATTCGAACACCGGGGAGCTGTTTTTT. Its protein is CASSFRDSNTGELFF.

This rearrangement joins TRBV6-1 to TRBJ1-1; the D is unclear. Trimming took off 2 bases at V and 8 bases at J, with 6 bases between the two ends. This CDR3 region has 11 residues. CDR1 and CDR2 (germline): MNHNS, SASEGT. For the CDR3, the DNA is TGTGCCAGCAGTGAAACGGGGGAAGCTTTCTTT. It translates to CASSETGEAFF.